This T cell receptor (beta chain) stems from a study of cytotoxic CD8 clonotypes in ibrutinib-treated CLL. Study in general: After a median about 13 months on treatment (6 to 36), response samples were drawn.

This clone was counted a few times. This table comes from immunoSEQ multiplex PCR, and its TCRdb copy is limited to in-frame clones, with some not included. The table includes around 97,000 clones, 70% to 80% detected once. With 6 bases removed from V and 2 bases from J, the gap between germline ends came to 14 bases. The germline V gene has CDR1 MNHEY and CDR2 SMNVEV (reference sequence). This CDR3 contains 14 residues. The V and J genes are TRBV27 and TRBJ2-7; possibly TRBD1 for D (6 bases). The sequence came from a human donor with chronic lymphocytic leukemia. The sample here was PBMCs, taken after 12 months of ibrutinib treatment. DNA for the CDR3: TGTGCCAGCAGATTACAGGGTTTAACCTACGAGCAGTACTTC. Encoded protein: CASRLQGLTYEQYF.